Each of the 21 T cell receptor beta chains below was sequenced from the same sample in a study of vaccination and CD4 T cells after COVID-19. Treatment here: approximately 10-day PBMC culture with coronavirus spike peptide pools or control peptides (ViraFEST assay). Oncomine TCR Beta short-read sequencing was applied to DNA from cultured CD4+ T cells. TCRdb independently ran MiXCR on the PCR reads; one entry per CDR3 protein. Counted here are about 15,000 distinct CDR3 sequences, less than 70% occurring once; the ten biggest clones make up 20%. These receptors lack a known antigen. Sequences were derived from CD4+ T cells from blood, cultured in vitro, sampled before SARS-CoV-2 vaccination. These receptors came from a human donor who had recovered from COVID-19.

This clonotype was seen a handful of times. The chain links TRBV20-1 to TRBJ1-4; tentative D call: TRBD1 (5 bases). Trimming left V 3 bases short and J 13 bases short, with 15 bases between. This CDR3 region has 12 residues. CDR1 is DFQATT and CDR2 is SNEGSKA in the germline V gene (reference sequence). The CDR3 here is CSARRGEGILFF. CDR3 in DNA: TGCAGTGCTAGGAGAGGGGAGGGAATACTGTTTTTT.

V is TRBV27 and J is TRBJ2-7, with 9 bases fitting TRBD1. The CDR3 has 15 amino acids. Germline lookup yields CDR1 MNHEY and CDR2 SMNVEV (reference sequence). Trimming at V came to 7 bases and at J to 1 base, leaving 8 bases not matched to a gene. The chain's CDR3 is CASKPGTGTSYEQYF. CDR3 sequence (DNA): TGTGCCAGCAAACCAGGGACAGGGACTTCCTACGAGCAGTACTTC.

The rearrangement uses TRBV19 and TRBJ1-2, with D uncertain. Deletions cut 2 bases from V and 4 bases from J, with 5 bases between. Germline V gene sequence: CDR1 LNHDA, CDR2 SQIVND (reference sequence). This CDR3 contains 12 residues. The CDR3 nucleotides read TGTGCCAGTAGTATATCCGGCTATGGCTACACCTTC. This gives the protein CASSISGYGYTF.

The chain links TRBV6-1 to TRBJ2-1; D unclear. V lost 7 bases, J lost 10 bases, and 17 bases lay in between. This CDR3 has 13 amino acids. Germline V lookup: CDR1 MNHNS, CDR2 SASEGT. The CDR3 DNA follows: TGTGCCAGCACCCTAGGGTACGCGGAAGAGCAGTTCTTC. This sequence encodes CASTLGYAEEQFF.

This chain uses TRBV6-5 with TRBJ2-5; TRBD2 aligns across 12 bases. With V trimmed by 4 bases and J by 2 bases, 5 bases remained unmatched. Germline V gene data show CDR1 as MNHEY and CDR2 as SVGAGI. This CDR3 contains 16 residues. DNA for the CDR3: TGTGCCAGCAGTTTTACCGGGACTAGCGGGCAAGAGACCCAGTACTTC. It is translated as CASSFTGTSGQETQYF.

The chain has TRBV6-1 and TRBJ2-1, with D unclear. The V and J ends lost 6 bases and 4 bases respectively, with 13 bases between them. Germline CDR1 is MNHNS and CDR2 is SASEGT. The CDR3 length is 14 residues. CDR3 sequence reads: CASRTAEPYNEQFF. CDR3 DNA sequence: TGTGCCAGCAGGACGGCAGAACCGTACAATGAGCAGTTCTTC.

The chain is built from TRBV20-1 and TRBJ2-7, with TRBD2 identical over 7 bases. Germline loops: CDR1 DFQATT, CDR2 SNEGSKA (reference sequence). CDR3 length: 14 residues. Trimming removed 3 bases from V and 2 bases from J; junction bases left unmatched: 7. CDR3 sequence: CSARTGLRAYEQYF. CDR3 nucleotide sequence: TGCAGTGCTAGGACGGGACTACGAGCCTACGAGCAGTACTTC.

In its sample, this clonotype was seen once. The rearrangement uses TRBV28 and TRBJ1-1; D unclear. With 2 bases removed from V and 4 bases from J, the gap between germline ends came to 8 bases. Per the germline V gene, CDR1 is MDHEN and CDR2 is SYDVKM. The CDR3 has 13 residues. CDR3 in amino acids: CASSLGIGTEAFF. Here the CDR3 DNA reads TGTGCCAGCAGTTTAGGGATCGGCACTGAAGCTTTCTTT.

The chain links TRBV27 to TRBJ2-2; 10 bases are shared with TRBD2. V shed 0 bases, J shed 4 bases, and the junction held 2 bases outside the gene matches. This CDR3 spans 16 amino acids. The germline V gene has CDR1 MNHEY and CDR2 SMNVEV (reference sequence). This CDR3 reads CASSLSGLAVTGELFF. The CDR3 DNA reads as TGTGCCAGCAGTTTATCAGGACTAGCGGTCACCGGGGAGCTGTTTTTT.

The rearrangement uses TRBV7-6 and TRBJ2-2, with D unclear. Germline CDR1 SGHVS, CDR2 FNYEAQ. The CDR3 is made up of 13 amino acids. Trimming left V 6 bases short and J 2 bases short, with 7 bases between. DNA of the CDR3: TGTGCCAGCAGGAGGAGTAACACCGGGGAGCTGTTTTTT. Protein: CASRRSNTGELFF.

The J gene is TRBJ2-7, the V gene TRBV15; perhaps D is TRBD1 or TRBD2 (5 bases each). Trimming took off 1 base at V and 0 bases at J, with 7 bases between the two ends. The CDR3 covers 14 residues. Germline CDR1 LNHNV, CDR2 YYDKDF (reference sequence). In nucleotides, the CDR3 is TGTGCCACCAGCAGAGTCGGGGCCTCCTACGAGCAGTACTTC. Translation: CATSRVGASYEQYF.

This chain joins TRBV7-2 and TRBJ2-5; a possible D gene is TRBD2 (6 bases). The V end was cut by 4 bases, the J end by 0 bases, with 15 bases between. The length of the CDR3 is 16 residues. Germline assignment: CDR1 SGHTA and CDR2 FQGNSA. The CDR3 sequence is CASSYIAVGNQETQYF. The CDR3 bases are TGTGCCAGCAGCTATATAGCGGTGGGGAACCAAGAGACCCAGTACTTC.

This clonotype was counted once. V is TRBV30 and J is TRBJ1-2; the D is unclear. V lost 5 bases and J lost 5, with 21 bases in between. The germline V gene has CDR1 GTSNPN and CDR2 SVGIG (reference sequence). The CDR3 totals 15 residues. The CDR3 region is CAWGSSLSGGYGYTF. In nucleotides, the CDR3 is TGTGCCTGGGGGTCGTCCCTGTCGGGAGGGTATGGCTACACCTTC.

The chain has TRBV6-1 and TRBJ2-5; possible D gene TRBD2, 5 bases. Germline V gene lookup returns CDR1 MNHNS and CDR2 SASEGT. Trimming took 6 bases from V and 4 from J, leaving 15 bases between them. The CDR3 consists of 14 residues. In nucleotides, the CDR3 is TGTGCCAGCAGCCCTGGGCCTCGGGGAGAGACCCAGTACTTC. It is translated as CASSPGPRGETQYF.

This chain links TRBV7-2 with TRBJ2-4; D unclear. Trimming stripped 1 base from V and 9 bases from J, with 4 bases between. The V gene's germline CDR1 is SGHTA and CDR2 FQGNSA. The CDR3 sequence is 11 residues long. CDR3 nucleotides: TGTGCCAGCAGCTTAGGGGGCATTCAGTACTTC. Protein sequence: CASSLGGIQYF.

V is TRBV24-1 and J is TRBJ2-2; weak D call: TRBD1 (6 bases). CDR1 is KGHDR and CDR2 is SFDVKD in the germline V gene. V lost 4 bases and J 5 bases, leaving 10 bases between the germline ends. The CDR3 is 14 residues long. CDR3 bases: TGTGCCACCAGTGAACAGGGTTTTACCGGGGAGCTGTTTTTT. This sequence encodes CATSEQGFTGELFF.

This clonotype was detected only a few times. V usage is TRBV28 and J usage is TRBJ2-2; maybe TRBD2 (8 bases). This CDR3 region has 15 residues. CDR1 MDHEN and CDR2 SYDVKM come from the germline V gene. V shed 10 bases and J shed 4 bases, with 19 bases lying between them. The CDR3 DNA sequence: TGTGCCACCCGGGAGGGGGCAGGGGCCACCGGGGAGCTGTTTTTT. Protein product: CATREGAGATGELFF.

This clonotype was detected only a few times. This sequence joins TRBV7-8 and TRBJ1-5, with D hard to call. This CDR3 region has 15 residues. Trimming cost V 0 bases and J 8 bases, with 14 bases left between them. Germline assignment: CDR1 SGHVS and CDR2 FQNEAQ. CDR3 in DNA: TGTGCCAGCAGCTTAGCTAGGGTTCAGGTTGAGCCCCAGCATTTT. Its protein product is CASSLARVQVEPQHF.

The chain links TRBV6-1 to TRBJ2-7; 7 positions agree with TRBD2. The V segment lost 10 bases and the J segment 2 bases; nucleotides outside the gene matches: 11. This CDR3 has 14 residues. CDR1 MNHNS and CDR2 SASEGT come from the germline V gene. Here the CDR3 reads CATLPGGRAYEQYF. In nucleotides, the CDR3 is TGTGCCACCCTCCCGGGGGGAAGGGCCTACGAGCAGTACTTC.

This sequence joins TRBV29-1 and TRBJ2-7; D tentatively reads TRBD1 or TRBD2 (5 bases each). CDR1 and CDR2 from the germline V gene are SQVTM and ANQGSEA. CDR3 length equals 13 residues. The V end lost 7 bases, the J end lost 2 bases, and 15 bases lay between the germline ends. CDR3 sequence: CSARRDLPYEQYF. The CDR3 region has the DNA TGCAGCGCCCGAAGGGACCTCCCCTACGAGCAGTACTTC.

In this sample, this clonotype turned up once. V is TRBV2 and J is TRBJ2-2; D is possibly TRBD2 (5 bases). The CDR3 has 14 residues. Germline V gives CDR1 SNHLY, CDR2 FYNNEI. V shed 6 bases and J shed 6 bases, with 14 bases lying between them. The CDR3 loop reads CASRRVQSPGELFF. In DNA, the CDR3 is TGTGCCAGCAGGCGGGTCCAAAGCCCCGGGGAGCTGTTTTTT.